Listed below are T cell receptor beta chains from one sample, sequenced in a study of beta chain features in type 1 diabetes. Assay used: immunoSEQ multiplex PCR; TCRdb lists only in-frame clones, some missing. Of under 350,000 clones in the sample, roughly 8% were seen once. The material sequenced was central memory CD4+ T cells from blood. Every receptor here comes from a woman aged 18-29 years in good health. Both conserved end residues are part of each CDR3. Fields, in order: J gene, clone size, V gene, D gene, CDR3 protein, CDR3 DNA. A D gene is named only where the DNA matches it firmly. Clone size is not always given. Where it is, it says once, few, many or a class for expanded clones.

TRBJ2-2	few	TRBV5-1	.	CASSLSGKTAPSGELFF	TGCGCCAGCAGCTTGAGTGGGAAAACGGCACCCTCCGGGGAGCTGTTTTTT
TRBJ1-1	.	TRBV5-1	.	CASSLATGRSEAFF	TGCGCCAGCAGCTTGGCCACAGGGCGATCTGAAGCTTTCTTT
TRBJ2-1	.	TRBV9	TRBD2	CASSPPRGTSGNFNEQFF	TGTGCCAGCAGCCCCCCCCGGGGGACTAGCGGAAACTTCAATGAGCAGTTCTTC
TRBJ2-1	.	TRBV4-2	TRBD2	CASSQGQARREGPRYNEQFF	TGTGCCAGCAGCCAAGGACAAGCTAGGAGGGAGGGGCCAAGGTACAATGAGCAGTTCTTC
TRBJ2-7	few	TRBV5-1	TRBD2	CASSLGSGRGYEQYF	TGCGCCAGCAGCTTGGGGAGCGGGAGGGGATACGAGCAGTACTTC
TRBJ1-2	.	TRBV7-2	.	CASSLGPNYGYTF	TGTGCCAGCAGCTTAGGGCCCAACTATGGCTACACCTTC
TRBJ2-4	few	TRBV5-6	.	CASSSPTKAKNIQYF	TGTGCCAGCAGCTCCCCGACTAAAGCCAAAAACATTCAGTACTTC
TRBJ2-2	.	TRBV5-1	TRBD1	CASSTDRVAGELFF	TGCGCCAGCAGCACCGACAGGGTTGCCGGGGAGCTGTTTTTT
TRBJ1-2	few	TRBV29-1	TRBD1	CSVARQGNYGYTF	TGCAGCGTAGCCCGACAGGGAAACTATGGCTACACCTTC
TRBJ2-3	few	TRBV7-9	.	CASSLDRVYDTQYF	TGTGCCAGCAGCTTAGACAGGGTCTATGATACGCAGTATTTT
TRBJ1-1	few	TRBV4-3	.	CASSQEIHRATEAFF	TGCGCCAGCAGCCAAGAGATACACAGGGCCACTGAAGCTTTCTTT
TRBJ2-1	few	TRBV7-8	TRBD2	CASSYRAGLAGQGLIF	TGTGCCAGCAGCTATAGGGCGGGACTAGCGGGCCAAGGGCTGATCTTC
TRBJ2-7	many	TRBV7-2	.	CASSLVDEQYF	TGTGCCAGCAGCTTAGTTGACGAGCAGTACTTC
TRBJ2-3	few	TRBV6-1	TRBD1	CASSDAGTGTDTQYF	TGTGCCAGCAGCGATGCCGGGACAGGGACAGATACGCAGTATTTT
TRBJ2-5	many	TRBV4-1	.	CASSQGGPETQYF	TGCGCCAGCAGCCAGGGAGGTCCTGAGACCCAGTACTTC
TRBJ2-5	.	TRBV4-2	.	CASSQVFAEGGETQYF	TGTGCCAGCAGCCAAGTCTTTGCGGAGGGGGGGGAGACCCAGTACTTC
TRBJ2-5	few	TRBV13	.	CASSQERGESETQYF	TGCGCCAGCAGCCAAGAACGAGGGGAATCTGAGACCCAGTACTTC
TRBJ2-1	.	TRBV5-4	.	CASSLGQSRTSNEQFF	TGTGCCAGCAGCTTGGGTCAGTCCCGGACCTCCAATGAGCAGTTCTTC
TRBJ1-2	.	TRBV9	TRBD1	CASSVDRQGYGYGYTF	TGTGCCAGCAGCGTAGATCGACAGGGTTATGGGTATGGCTACACCTTC
TRBJ1-2	few	TRBV15	TRBD1	CATSKPDRVGYTF	TGTGCCACCAGCAAGCCCGACAGGGTTGGCTACACCTTC
TRBJ2-3	.	TRBV4-2	.	CASSARTDTQYF	TGTGCCAGCAGCGCCCGAACAGATACGCAGTATTTT
TRBJ2-7	.	TRBV6-5	.	CATHGVGIGSYEQYF	TGTGCCACTCACGGGGTGGGAATTGGGTCTTACGAGCAGTACTTC
TRBJ2-5	few	TRBV29-1	TRBD1	CSVELDRGLREQYF	TGCAGCGTTGAATTAGACAGGGGCCTGAGGGAGCAGTACTTC
TRBJ2-3	.	TRBV30	.	CAWSQAGAPTDTQYF	TGTGCCTGGAGTCAGGCAGGGGCTCCCACAGATACGCAGTATTTT
TRBJ2-3	few	TRBV30	.	CAWSVRLTDTDTQYF	TGTGCCTGGAGTGTAAGGCTAACTGACACAGATACGCAGTATTTT
TRBJ2-3	.	TRBV5-1	.	CASSLKGRPDTQYF	TGCGCCAGCAGCTTGAAAGGGCGGCCAGATACGCAGTATTTT
TRBJ2-5	few	TRBV18	.	CASSGKETQYF	TGTGCCAGCTCAGGGAAAGAGACCCAGTACTTC
TRBJ1-5	many	TRBV4-3	.	CASSQEGGDQPQHF	TGCGCCAGCAGCCAAGAGGGAGGGGATCAGCCCCAGCATTTT
TRBJ2-2	few	TRBV27	.	CASSSWGGTTGELFF	TGTGCCAGCAGTTCTTGGGGCGGCACCACCGGGGAGCTGTTTTTT